The clone carrying this TCR beta chain was detected many times. Its cognate antigen is unknown. The sample originates from a study of CD8+CD57+ T cells in acquired aplastic anemia. General observations from the study: Patients and controls were found to share 25 to 35 CD8+ CDR3 sequences.

TCR beta VDJ combinations and CDR3 sequences were profiled from genomic DNA. From the reads, TCRdb called clonotypes with MiXCR, one entry per CDR3 protein. The table shows under 200,000 distinct CDR3 sequences, with less than 50% occurring only once. By flow cytometry, patients selected for sequencing had shown an expansion of CD8+CD57+ cells. Everyone among the patients had severe acquired aplastic anemia. V lost 3 bases to trimming and J lost 5 bases, with 13 bases between them. Germline-derived CDR1 and CDR2 are LNHDA and SQIVND (reference sequence). The CDR3 is made up of 14 amino acids. The origin of this receptor is a human donor with aplastic anemia. The chain uses TRBV19 and TRBJ1-2, with D uncertain. The source material was sorted CD4+, CD8+, or CD8+CD57+ T cells (not recorded which) from PBMCs. CDR3 amino acids: CASSITDPAYGYTF. In nucleotides, the CDR3 is TGTGCCAGTAGTATCACAGATCCCGCTTATGGCTACACCTTC.